The 4 T cell receptor beta chains below were found in one sample sequenced in a study of shared clonotypes between healthy human individuals. Repertoires were generated with immunoSEQ multiplex PCR, while TCRdb's copy carries only in-frame clones and drops some. Of about 1.1 million clones listed, about four fifths are singletons. The material sequenced was memory CD4+ T cells from PBMCs. Specified subset: CD45RA-negative fraction. The origin of the receptors is a man between 18 and 35 years old in good health. Some clones in this sample may be carry-over from other donors' samples.

The CDR3 region has the DNA TGTGCCAGCAGCTTGTCGGGAATTGGCGGCGGCAGCACAGATACGCAGTATTTT. Translating it yields CASSLSGIGGGSTDTQYF. The genes are TRBV5-4 and TRBJ2-3, with a weak D call TRBD2 (5 bases). There are 18 residues in the CDR3. Germline CDR1 reads SGHNT; CDR2 reads YYREEE (reference sequence). Trimming removed 1 base at V and 0 bases at J, with 18 bases between.

The chain recombines TRBV6-4 with TRBJ1-1, with a weak D call TRBD1 (5 bases). The CDR3 runs to 14 residues. The germline V and J ends were trimmed by 10 bases and 3 bases, with 18 bases remaining between them. Germline V gene sequence: CDR1 MRHNA, CDR2 SNTAGT. CDR3 region: CANPIGGHYTEAFF. As DNA, the CDR3 is TGTGCCAACCCCATCGGGGGTCACTACACTGAAGCTTTCTTT.

The rearrangement uses TRBV5-1 and TRBJ1-4; unclear D gene. The CDR3 sequence is 16 residues long. Trimming shortened V by 0 bases and J by 4 bases, and 13 bases separated the two germline ends. Germline CDR1 and CDR2: SGHRS and YFSETQ. CDR3 loop: CASSLGDLRVNEKLFF. The CDR3 nucleotides read TGCGCCAGCAGCTTGGGGGATCTCCGGGTTAATGAAAAACTGTTTTTT.

A word on this clone: This CDR3 is also generated by other DNA sequences in the sample. CDR3 sequence: CASSYSGQETQYF. CDR3 DNA: TGTGCCAGCAGTTACTCGGGGCAAGAGACCCAGTACTTC. V and J are TRBV6-5 and TRBJ2-5; D is unclear. CDR3 length equals 13 residues. Trimming left V 0 bases short and J 2 bases short, with 4 bases between. Germline V lookup: CDR1 MNHEY, CDR2 SVGAGI.